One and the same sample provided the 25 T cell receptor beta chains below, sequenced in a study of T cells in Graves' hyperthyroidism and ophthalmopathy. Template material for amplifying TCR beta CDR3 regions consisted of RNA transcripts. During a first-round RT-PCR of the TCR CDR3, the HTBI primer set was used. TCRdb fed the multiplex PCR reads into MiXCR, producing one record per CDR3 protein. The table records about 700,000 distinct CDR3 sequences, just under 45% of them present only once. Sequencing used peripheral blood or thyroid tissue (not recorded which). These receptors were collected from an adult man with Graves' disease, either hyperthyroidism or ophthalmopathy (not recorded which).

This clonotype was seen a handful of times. Written as DNA, the CDR3 is TGTGCCAGCAGGCGGGGACAGGGAGACGAAAAACTGTTTTTT. It yields the protein CASRRGQGDEKLFF. The J gene is TRBJ1-4, the V gene TRBV12-3 or TRBV12-4; 9 positions agree with TRBD1. The junction had 7 bases not matched to a gene; V was cut back by 6 bases and J by 8 bases. The CDR3 contains 14 residues.

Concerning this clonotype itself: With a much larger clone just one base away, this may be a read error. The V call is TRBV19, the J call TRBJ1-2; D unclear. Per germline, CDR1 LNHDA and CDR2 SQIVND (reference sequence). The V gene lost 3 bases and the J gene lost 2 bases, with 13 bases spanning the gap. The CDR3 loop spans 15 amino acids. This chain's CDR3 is CASSIPWAQNYGYTF. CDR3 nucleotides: TGTGCCAGTAGTATCCCGTGGGCGCAAAACTATGGCTACACCTTC.

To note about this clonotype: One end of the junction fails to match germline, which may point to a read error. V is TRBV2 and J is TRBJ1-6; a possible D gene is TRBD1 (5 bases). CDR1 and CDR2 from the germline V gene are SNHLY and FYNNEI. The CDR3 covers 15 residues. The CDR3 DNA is TGTACCAGCATCCCTGGACACGGAGGCAATTCACCCCTCCACTTT. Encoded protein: CTSIPGHGGNSPLHF.

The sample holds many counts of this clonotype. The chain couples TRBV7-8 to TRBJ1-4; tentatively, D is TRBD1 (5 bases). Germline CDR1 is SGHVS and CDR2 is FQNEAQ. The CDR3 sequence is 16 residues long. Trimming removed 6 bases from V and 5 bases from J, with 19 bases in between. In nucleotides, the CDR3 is TGTGCCAGCAGTAAATCGACAGTTTCCTCAAATGAAAAACTGTTTTTT. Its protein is CASSKSTVSSNEKLFF.

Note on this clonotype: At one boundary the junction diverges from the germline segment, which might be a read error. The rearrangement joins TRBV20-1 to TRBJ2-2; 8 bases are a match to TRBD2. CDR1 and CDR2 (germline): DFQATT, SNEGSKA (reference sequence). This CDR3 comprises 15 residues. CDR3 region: CSAAGTGGNTGEPFF. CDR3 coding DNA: TGCAGTGCTGCTGGGACGGGGGGGAACACCGGGGAGCCGTTTTTT.

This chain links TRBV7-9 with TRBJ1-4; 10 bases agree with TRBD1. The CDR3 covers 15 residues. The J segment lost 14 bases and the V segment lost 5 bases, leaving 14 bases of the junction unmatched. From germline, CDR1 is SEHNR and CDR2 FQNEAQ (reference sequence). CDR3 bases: TGTGCCAGCAGCCAGGGCGGGACAGGGGTATTTTTGCTGTTTTTT. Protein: CASSQGGTGVFLLFF.

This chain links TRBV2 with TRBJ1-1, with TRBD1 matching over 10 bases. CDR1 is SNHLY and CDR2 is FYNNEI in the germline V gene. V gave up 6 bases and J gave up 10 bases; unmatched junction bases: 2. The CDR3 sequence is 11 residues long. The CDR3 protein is CASRRDRGAFF. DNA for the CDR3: TGTGCCAGCAGGCGGGACAGGGGAGCTTTCTTT. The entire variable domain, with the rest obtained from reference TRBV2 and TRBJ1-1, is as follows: EPEVTQTPSHQVTQMGQEVILRCVPISNHLYFYWYRQILGQKVEFLVSFYNNEISEKSEIFDDQFSVERPDGSNFTLKIRSTKLEDSAMYFCASRRDRGAFFGQGTRLTVV.

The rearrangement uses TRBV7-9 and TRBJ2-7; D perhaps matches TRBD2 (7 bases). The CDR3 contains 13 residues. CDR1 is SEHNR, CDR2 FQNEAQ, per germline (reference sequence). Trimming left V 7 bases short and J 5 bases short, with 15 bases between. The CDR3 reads CASTGSGGDEQYF. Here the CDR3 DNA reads TGTGCCAGCACCGGGTCGGGGGGCGACGAGCAGTACTTC.

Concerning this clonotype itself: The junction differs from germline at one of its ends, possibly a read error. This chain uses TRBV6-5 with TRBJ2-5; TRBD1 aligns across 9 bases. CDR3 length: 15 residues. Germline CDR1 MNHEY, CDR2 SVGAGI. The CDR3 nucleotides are TGTGCCGTCCGTACCGGGACAGGGCGCCAAGTGACCCAGTACTTC. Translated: CAVRTGTGRQVTQYF.

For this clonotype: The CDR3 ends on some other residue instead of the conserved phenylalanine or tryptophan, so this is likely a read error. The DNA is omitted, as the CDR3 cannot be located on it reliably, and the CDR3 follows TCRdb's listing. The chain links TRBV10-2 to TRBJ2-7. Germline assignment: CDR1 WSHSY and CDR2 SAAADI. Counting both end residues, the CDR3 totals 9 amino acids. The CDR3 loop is CASSDRQNY.

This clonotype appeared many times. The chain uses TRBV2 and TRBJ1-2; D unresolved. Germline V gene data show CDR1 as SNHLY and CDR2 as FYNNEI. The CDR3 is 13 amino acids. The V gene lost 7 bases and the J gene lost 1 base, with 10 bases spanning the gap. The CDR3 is CASTTDGNYGYTF. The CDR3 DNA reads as TGTGCCAGCACCACAGATGGTAACTATGGCTACACCTTC.

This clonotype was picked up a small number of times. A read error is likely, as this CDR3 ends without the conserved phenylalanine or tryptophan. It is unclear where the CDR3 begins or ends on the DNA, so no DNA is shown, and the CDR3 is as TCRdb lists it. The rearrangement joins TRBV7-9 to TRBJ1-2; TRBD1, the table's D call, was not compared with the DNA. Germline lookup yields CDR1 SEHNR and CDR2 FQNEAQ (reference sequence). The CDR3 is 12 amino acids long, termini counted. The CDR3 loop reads CASSPTGYAPLL.

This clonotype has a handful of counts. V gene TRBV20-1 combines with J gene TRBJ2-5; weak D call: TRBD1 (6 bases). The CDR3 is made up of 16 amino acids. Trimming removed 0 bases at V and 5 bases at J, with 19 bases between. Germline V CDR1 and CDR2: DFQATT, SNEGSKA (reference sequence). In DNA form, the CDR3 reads TGCAGTGCTAGAGATCGAGCCAGGGGAGTCACCGAGACCCAGTACTTC. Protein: CSARDRARGVTETQYF.

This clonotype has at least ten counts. CDR3 protein: CASSERAQPQHF. In nucleotides, the CDR3 is TGTGCCAGCAGTGAAAGGGCCCAGCCCCAGCATTTT. V and J are TRBV2 and TRBJ1-5; no clear D gene. This CDR3 comprises 12 residues. Per the germline V gene, CDR1 is SNHLY and CDR2 is FYNNEI. Trimming shortened V by 2 bases and J by 7 bases, and 6 bases separated the two germline ends. Full variable domain (rest looked up from reference TRBV2 and TRBJ1-5): EPEVTQTPSHQVTQMGQEVILRCVPISNHLYFYWYRQILGQKVEFLVSFYNNEISEKSEIFDDQFSVERPDGSNFTLKIRSTKLEDSAMYFCASSERAQPQHFGDGTRLSIL.

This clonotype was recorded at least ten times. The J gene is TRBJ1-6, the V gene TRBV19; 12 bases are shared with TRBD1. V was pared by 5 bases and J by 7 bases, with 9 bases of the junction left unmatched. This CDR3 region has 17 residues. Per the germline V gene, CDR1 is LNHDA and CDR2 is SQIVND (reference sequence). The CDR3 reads CASSDHGTGGANSPLHF. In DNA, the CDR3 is TGTGCCAGTAGTGACCACGGGACAGGGGGCGCAAATTCACCCCTCCACTTT.

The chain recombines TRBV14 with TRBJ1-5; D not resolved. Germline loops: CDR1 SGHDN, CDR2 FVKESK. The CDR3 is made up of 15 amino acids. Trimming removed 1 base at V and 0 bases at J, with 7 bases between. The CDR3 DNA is TGTGCCAGCAGCCAAGGTTGGGGTAGCAATCAGCCCCAGCATTTT. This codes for CASSQGWGSNQPQHF.

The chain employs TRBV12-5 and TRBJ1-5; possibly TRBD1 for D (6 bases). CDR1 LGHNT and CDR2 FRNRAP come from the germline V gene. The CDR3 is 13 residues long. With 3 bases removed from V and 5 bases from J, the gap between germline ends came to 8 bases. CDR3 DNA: TGTGCTAGTGGTTTCAGGGGCGATCAGCCCCAGCATTTT. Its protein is CASGFRGDQPQHF.

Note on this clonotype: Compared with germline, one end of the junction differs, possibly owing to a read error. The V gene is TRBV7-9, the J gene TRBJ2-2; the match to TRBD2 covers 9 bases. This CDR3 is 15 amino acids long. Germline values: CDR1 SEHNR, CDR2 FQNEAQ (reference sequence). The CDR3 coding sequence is TGCGCCAGCAGCTTCGCAGCGGGAGGCTCCGGGGAGCTGTTTTTT. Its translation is CASSFAAGGSGELFF.

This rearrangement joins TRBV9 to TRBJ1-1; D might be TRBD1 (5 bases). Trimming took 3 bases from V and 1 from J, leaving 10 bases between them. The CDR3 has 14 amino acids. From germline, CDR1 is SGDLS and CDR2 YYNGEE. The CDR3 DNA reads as TGTGCCAGCAGCGACGGGGCAGGGAACACTGAAGCTTTCTTT. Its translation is CASSDGAGNTEAFF.

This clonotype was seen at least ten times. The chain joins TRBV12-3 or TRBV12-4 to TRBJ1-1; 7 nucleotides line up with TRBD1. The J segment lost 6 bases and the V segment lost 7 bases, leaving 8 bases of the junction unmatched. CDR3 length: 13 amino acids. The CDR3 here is CASTPTGPAEAFF. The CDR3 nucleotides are TGTGCCAGCACGCCGACAGGGCCCGCTGAAGCTTTCTTT.

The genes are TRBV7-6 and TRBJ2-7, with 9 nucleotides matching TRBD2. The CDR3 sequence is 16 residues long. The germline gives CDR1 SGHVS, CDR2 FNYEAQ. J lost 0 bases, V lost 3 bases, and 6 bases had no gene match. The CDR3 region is CASSFFLAGSSYEQYF. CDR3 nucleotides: TGTGCCAGCAGCTTCTTTCTAGCGGGGAGCTCCTACGAGCAGTACTTC.

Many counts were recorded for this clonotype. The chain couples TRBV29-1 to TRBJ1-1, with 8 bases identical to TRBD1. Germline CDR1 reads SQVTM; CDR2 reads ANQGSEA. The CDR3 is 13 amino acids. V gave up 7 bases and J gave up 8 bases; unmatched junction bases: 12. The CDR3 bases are TGCAGCGGCACCGGGACAGGCGGCAGGGAAGCTTTCTTT. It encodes CSGTGTGGREAFF.

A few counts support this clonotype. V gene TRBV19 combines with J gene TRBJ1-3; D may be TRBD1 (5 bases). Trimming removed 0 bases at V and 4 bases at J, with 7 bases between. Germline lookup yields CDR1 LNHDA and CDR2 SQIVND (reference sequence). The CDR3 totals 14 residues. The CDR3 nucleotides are TGTGCCAGTAGTATAGATGACAGCGGAAACACCATATATTTT. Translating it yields CASSIDDSGNTIYF.

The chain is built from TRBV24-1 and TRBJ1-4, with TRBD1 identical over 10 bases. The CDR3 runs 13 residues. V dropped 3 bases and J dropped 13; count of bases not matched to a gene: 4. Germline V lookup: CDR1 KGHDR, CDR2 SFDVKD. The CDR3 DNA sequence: TGTGCCACCAGTGATCTGACAGGGGGCGGACTGTTTTTT. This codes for CATSDLTGGGLFF.

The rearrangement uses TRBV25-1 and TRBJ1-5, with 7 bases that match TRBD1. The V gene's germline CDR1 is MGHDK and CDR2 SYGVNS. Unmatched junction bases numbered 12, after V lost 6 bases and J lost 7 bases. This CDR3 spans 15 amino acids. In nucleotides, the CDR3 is TGTGCCAGCAGCGTTGGGTCGACAGGGATGCAGCCCCAGCATTTT. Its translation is CASSVGSTGMQPQHF.